This T cell receptor (beta chain) derives from a study of blood T cells in healthy people across ages. Between the trimmed V and J ends, which lost 0 bases and 5 bases, there was a span of 8 bases. The CDR3 is 13 amino acids. Germline CDR1 and CDR2: SGDLS and YYNGEE. Sample-barcoded 5' priming and a J-beta primer mix drove a second PCR of roughly 6 to 12 cycles. TCRdb reprocessed the 5' RACE reads via MiXCR and lists one record per CDR3 protein. Of around 1,500,000 distinct CDR3 sequences in the sample, 40% to 50% were seen once. The chain joins TRBV9 to TRBJ2-5; unclear D gene. Sequencing input: blood. The clonotype was recovered from a young woman in good health. As DNA, the CDR3 is TGTGCCAGCAGCGTAGGGCTGTCGGAGACCCAGTACTTC. It yields the protein CASSVGLSETQYF.